Listed here are 8 T cell receptor beta chains from one sample, sequenced in a study of metastatic and nonmetastatic thyroid tumors (dated by TCRdb to the early 2020s). Libraries were constructed by PCR. The sequencer was an Illumina HiSeq 4000. TCRdb itself trimmed the public reads at Q25 with fastp, ran MiXCR and retained productive beta chains. Present in this sample are around 37,000 clones, less than 25% of which were seen just once. Jointly, the top ten make up roughly 15% of the sample. Before undergoing thyroid surgery, none of the patients had been given any kind of treatment. The sequencing input was tumor tissue. The receptors here all came from a female donor with papillary thyroid cancer or a benign thyroid nodule (not recorded which). Some clones in this sample may be carry-over from other donors' samples.

This chain links TRBV5-1 with TRBJ2-7; 7 nucleotides agree with TRBD2. This CDR3 region has 14 residues. V lost 1 base, J lost 8 bases, and 9 bases stayed unmatched. Germline V gene lookup returns CDR1 SGHRS and CDR2 YFSETQ. The chain's CDR3 is CASSLSGRRYKQYF. The CDR3 bases are TGCGCCAGCAGCTTGTCCGGGAGGAGGTACAAGCAGTACTTC.

This clone was observed many times. V and J are TRBV5-1 and TRBJ2-1; D gene unclear. The CDR3 is made up of 13 amino acids. The ends were cut back, 4 bases at V and 10 bases at J, with 15 bases in the middle. The germline CDR1 and CDR2 sequences are SGHRS and YFSETQ. This chain's CDR3 is CASSADPSSEQFF. CDR3 nucleotide sequence: TGCGCCAGCAGCGCGGACCCTTCTTCAGAGCAGTTCTTC.

The chain carries TRBV20-1 and TRBJ2-3; D gene ambiguous. The germline V gene has CDR1 DFQATT and CDR2 SNEGSKA (reference sequence). Deletions cut 0 bases from V and 2 bases from J, with 12 bases between. The CDR3 sequence is 15 residues long. The CDR3 region is CSARDTPGSTDTQYF. CDR3 coding DNA: TGCAGTGCTAGAGATACCCCTGGCTCCACAGATACGCAGTATTTT.

Only a few counts were recorded for this clone. Sequence at one end of the junction differs from germline and may be a read error. The V gene is TRBV7-8, the J gene TRBJ2-7; D is perhaps TRBD1 or TRBD2 (5 bases each). In germline, CDR1 is SGHVS, CDR2 FQNEAQ. CDR3 length equals 13 residues. The CDR3 nucleotides read TGTGCCAACAGCTTAGCGAGGGGTTTCGAGCAGTACTTC. It specifies CANSLARGFEQYF.

The CDR3 here is CASSFESGSTTDTQYF. CDR3 nucleotides: TGCGCCAGCAGCTTTGAAAGCGGGAGTACGACAGATACGCAGTATTTT. The V call is TRBV5-1, the J call TRBJ2-3; 8 nucleotides align to TRBD2. This CDR3 is 16 amino acids long. Trimming removed 2 bases from V and 3 bases from J; junction bases left unmatched: 8. The germline V gene encodes CDR1 SGHRS and CDR2 YFSETQ.

The genes are TRBV4-2 and TRBJ2-7; D perhaps matches TRBD2 (5 bases). The germline V gene encodes CDR1 LGHNA and CDR2 YNFKEQ. The V and J ends lost 1 base and 6 bases respectively, with 16 bases between them. The CDR3 loop spans 15 amino acids. CDR3 sequence reads: CASSQGVGDSAEQYF. The CDR3 region has the DNA TGTGCCAGCAGCCAAGGGGTAGGTGATAGCGCCGAGCAGTACTTC.

The rearrangement uses TRBV25-1 and TRBJ2-1, with TRBD1 matching 10 bases. The CDR3 has 13 amino acids. Trimming took 3 bases from V and 13 from J; bases not matched to a gene: 6. Germline V gene data show CDR1 as MGHDK and CDR2 as SYGVNS. The CDR3 loop reads CASSDLDRGYQFF. CDR3 nucleotide sequence: TGTGCCAGCAGTGACTTGGACAGGGGGTATCAGTTCTTC. Full variable domain (outside the CDR3, taken from reference TRBV25-1 and TRBJ2-1): EADIYQTPRYLVIGTGKKITLECSQTMGHDKMYWYQQDPGMELHLIHYSYGVNSTEKGDLSSESTVSRIRTEHFPLTLESARPSHTSQYLCASSDLDRGYQFFGPGTRLTVL.

This clone was seen at least ten times. The chain couples TRBV10-2 to TRBJ1-4; D is unresolved. The CDR3 runs to 16 residues. Deletions cut 6 bases from V and 0 bases from J, with 14 bases between. The germline V gene encodes CDR1 WSHSY and CDR2 SAAADI. CDR3 DNA sequence: TGCGCCAGCAGCGAATCACACCCCACAACTAATGAAAAACTGTTTTTT. Translated, it gives CASSESHPTTNEKLFF.